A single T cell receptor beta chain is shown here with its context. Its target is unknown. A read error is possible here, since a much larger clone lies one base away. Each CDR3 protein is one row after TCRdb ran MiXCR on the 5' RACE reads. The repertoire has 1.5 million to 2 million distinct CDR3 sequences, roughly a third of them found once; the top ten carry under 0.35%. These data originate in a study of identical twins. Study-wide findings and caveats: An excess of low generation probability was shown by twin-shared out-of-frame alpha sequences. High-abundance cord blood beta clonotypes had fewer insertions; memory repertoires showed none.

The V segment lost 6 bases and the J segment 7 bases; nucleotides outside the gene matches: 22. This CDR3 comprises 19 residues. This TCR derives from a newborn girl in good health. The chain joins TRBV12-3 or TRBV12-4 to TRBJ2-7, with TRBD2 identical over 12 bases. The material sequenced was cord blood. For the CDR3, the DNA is TGTGCCAGCAGCCCAGGACTAGCGGGGAACCTGTGGGTCAACAATGAGCAGTACTTC. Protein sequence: CASSPGLAGNLWVNNEQYF.